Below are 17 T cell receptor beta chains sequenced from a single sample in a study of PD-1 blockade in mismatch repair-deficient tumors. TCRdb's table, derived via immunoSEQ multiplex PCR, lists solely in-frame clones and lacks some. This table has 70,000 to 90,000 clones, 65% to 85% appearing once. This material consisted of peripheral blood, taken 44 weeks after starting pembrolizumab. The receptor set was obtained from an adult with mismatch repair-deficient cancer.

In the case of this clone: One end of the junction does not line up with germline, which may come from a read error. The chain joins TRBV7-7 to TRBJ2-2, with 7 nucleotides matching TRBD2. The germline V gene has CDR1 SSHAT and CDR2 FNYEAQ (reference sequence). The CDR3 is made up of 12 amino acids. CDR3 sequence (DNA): TGTGCTAGCAGCTTAGCGGGCGGGGAGCTGTTTTTT. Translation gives CASSLAGGELFF.

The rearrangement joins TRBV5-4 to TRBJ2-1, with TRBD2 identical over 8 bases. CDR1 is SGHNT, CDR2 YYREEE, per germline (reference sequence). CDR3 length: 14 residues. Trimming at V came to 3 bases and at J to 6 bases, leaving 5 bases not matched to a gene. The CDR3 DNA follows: TGTGCCAGCAGCTCCACCGGGACTAGCAATGAGCAGTTCTTC. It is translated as CASSSTGTSNEQFF.

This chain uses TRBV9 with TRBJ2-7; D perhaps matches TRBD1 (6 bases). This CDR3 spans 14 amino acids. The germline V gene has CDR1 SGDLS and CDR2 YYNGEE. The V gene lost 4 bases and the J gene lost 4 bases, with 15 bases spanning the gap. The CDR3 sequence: CASSPGTQHYEQYF. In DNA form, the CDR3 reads TGTGCCAGCAGCCCCGGGACACAGCATTACGAGCAGTACTTC.

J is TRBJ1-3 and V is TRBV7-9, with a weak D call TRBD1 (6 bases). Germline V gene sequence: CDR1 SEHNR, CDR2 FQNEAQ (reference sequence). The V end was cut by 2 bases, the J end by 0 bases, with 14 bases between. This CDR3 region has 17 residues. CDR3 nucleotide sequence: TGTGCCAGCAGCTTAAAAGGGACAATCTACTCTGGAAACACCATATATTTT. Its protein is CASSLKGTIYSGNTIYF.

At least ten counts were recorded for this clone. CDR3 in DNA: TGTGCCAGCAGTGAATTAGTATCCTACAATGAGCAGTTCTTC. It is translated as CASSELVSYNEQFF. This chain connects TRBV6-1 to TRBJ2-1; D is undetermined. Trimming shortened V by 2 bases and J by 1 base, and 6 bases separated the two germline ends. The CDR3 has 14 amino acids. Germline V gene data show CDR1 as MNHNS and CDR2 as SASEGT.

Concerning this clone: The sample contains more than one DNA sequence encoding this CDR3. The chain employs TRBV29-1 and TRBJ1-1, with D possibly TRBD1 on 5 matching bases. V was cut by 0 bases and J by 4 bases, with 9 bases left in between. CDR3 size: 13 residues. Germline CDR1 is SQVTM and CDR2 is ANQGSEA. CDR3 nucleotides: TGCAGCGTTGAAGATATCGGGGGCACTGAAGCTTTCTTT. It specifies CSVEDIGGTEAFF.

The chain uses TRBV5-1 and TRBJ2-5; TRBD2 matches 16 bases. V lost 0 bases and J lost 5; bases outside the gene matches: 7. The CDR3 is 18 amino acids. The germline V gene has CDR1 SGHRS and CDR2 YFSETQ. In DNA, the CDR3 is TGCGCCAGCAGCTTGGATGGGACTAGCGGGAGGGCCGCGGAGACCCAGTACTTC. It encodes CASSLDGTSGRAAETQYF.

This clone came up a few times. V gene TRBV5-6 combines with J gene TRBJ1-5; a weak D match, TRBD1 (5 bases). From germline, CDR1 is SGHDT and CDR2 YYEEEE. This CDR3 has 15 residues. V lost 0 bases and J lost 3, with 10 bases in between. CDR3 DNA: TGTGCCAGCAGCTTGGGGGGGTTTCCCAATCAGCCCCAGCATTTT. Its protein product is CASSLGGFPNQPQHF.

The CDR3, as DNA: TGTGCCAGCAGCTCAAGCGGGAGAGCGTACAATGAGCAGTTCTTC. Translation gives CASSSSGRAYNEQFF. This chain links TRBV11-1 with TRBJ2-1, with 8 bases that match TRBD2. The CDR3 consists of 15 residues. Germline lookup yields CDR1 SGHAT and CDR2 FQDESV (reference sequence). V lost 4 bases and J lost 4; bases outside the gene matches: 6. Together with reference TRBV11-1 and TRBJ2-1, the CDR3 gives the full variable domain: EAEVAQSPRYKITEKSQAVAFWCDPISGHATLYWYRQILGQGPELLVQFQDESVVDDSQLPKDRFSAERLKGVDSTLKIQPAELGDSAMYLCASSSSGRAYNEQFFGPGTRLTVL.

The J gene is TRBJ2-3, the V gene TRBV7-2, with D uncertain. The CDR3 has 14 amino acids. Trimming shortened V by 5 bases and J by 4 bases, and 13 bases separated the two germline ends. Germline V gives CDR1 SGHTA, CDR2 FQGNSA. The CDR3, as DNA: TGTGCCAGCAGCACCATTCGTGGCGCAGATACGCAGTATTTT. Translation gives CASSTIRGADTQYF.

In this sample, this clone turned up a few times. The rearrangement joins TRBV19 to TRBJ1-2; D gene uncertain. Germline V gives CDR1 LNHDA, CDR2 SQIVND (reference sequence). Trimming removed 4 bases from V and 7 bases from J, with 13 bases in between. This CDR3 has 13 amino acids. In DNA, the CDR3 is TGTGCCAGTAGTACCGGGGATTCAGGTGGCTACACCTTC. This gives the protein CASSTGDSGGYTF.

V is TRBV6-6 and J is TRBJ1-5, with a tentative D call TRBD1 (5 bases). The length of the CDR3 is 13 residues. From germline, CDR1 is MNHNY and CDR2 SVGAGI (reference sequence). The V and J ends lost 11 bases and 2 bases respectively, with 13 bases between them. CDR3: CAVSGGGNQPQHF. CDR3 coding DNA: TGTGCCGTCTCTGGGGGAGGCAATCAGCCCCAGCATTTT.

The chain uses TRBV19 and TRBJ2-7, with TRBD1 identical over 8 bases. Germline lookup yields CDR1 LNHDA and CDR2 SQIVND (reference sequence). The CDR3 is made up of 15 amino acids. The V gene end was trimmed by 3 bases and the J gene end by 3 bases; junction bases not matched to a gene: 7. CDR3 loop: CASSIVRTGFYEQYF. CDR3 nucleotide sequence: TGTGCCAGTAGTATCGTACGGACAGGGTTCTACGAGCAGTACTTC.

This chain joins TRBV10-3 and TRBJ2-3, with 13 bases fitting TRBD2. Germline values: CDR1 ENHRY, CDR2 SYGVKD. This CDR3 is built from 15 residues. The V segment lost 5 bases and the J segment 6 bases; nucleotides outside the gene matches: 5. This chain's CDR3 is CAISWTSGSGDTQYF. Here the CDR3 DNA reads TGTGCCATCAGTTGGACTAGCGGGAGTGGGGATACGCAGTATTTT.

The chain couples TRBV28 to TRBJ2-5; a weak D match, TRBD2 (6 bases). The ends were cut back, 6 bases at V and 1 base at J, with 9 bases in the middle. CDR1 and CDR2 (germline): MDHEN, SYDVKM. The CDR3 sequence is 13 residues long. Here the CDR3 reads CASREGGQETQYF. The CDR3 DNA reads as TGTGCCAGCAGGGAGGGCGGCCAAGAGACCCAGTACTTC.

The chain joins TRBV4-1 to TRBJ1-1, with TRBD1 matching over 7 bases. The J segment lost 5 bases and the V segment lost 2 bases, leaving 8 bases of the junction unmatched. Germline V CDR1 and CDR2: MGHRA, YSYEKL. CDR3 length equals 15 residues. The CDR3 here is CASSQSGRGETEAFF. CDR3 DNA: TGCGCCAGCAGCCAATCCGGCAGGGGGGAAACTGAAGCTTTCTTT.

The CDR3 reads CASSPNPGQGVKLFF. The DNA of the CDR3 is TGTGCCAGCAGCCCCAATCCCGGACAGGGTGTAAAACTGTTTTTT. The gene calls are TRBV9 and TRBJ1-4, with 8 bases fitting TRBD1. With V trimmed by 4 bases and J by 10 bases, 12 bases remained unmatched. Per the germline V gene, CDR1 is SGDLS and CDR2 is YYNGEE. This CDR3 contains 15 residues.